Below, one T cell receptor (beta chain) is given with its context. Its antigen is as yet unknown. This sample was taken from a study of T cell responses to AZD1222 COVID-19 vaccine. Study findings and constraints: Among spike-specific TCRs, nearly half reportedly target unmutated variant regions. The repertoires were collected only after the peak T cell response.

Germline values: CDR1 SNHLY, CDR2 FYNNEI. The CDR3 has 15 residues. Trimming shortened V by 6 bases and J by 3 bases, and 17 bases separated the two germline ends. This table comes from immunoSEQ multiplex PCR, and its TCRdb copy is limited to in-frame clones, with some not included. Of roughly 160,000 clones detected, approximately 90% appear once; the ten largest clones hold 1.3%. Analysis merged second doses at about 4 or about 12 weeks. This sequence joins TRBV2 and TRBJ1-2, with D unresolved. The sample here was peripheral blood, taken 28 days after the second AZD1222 dose. The TCR comes from an adult who received the AZD1222 COVID-19 vaccine. The CDR3 region is CASRVITPRDYGYTF. In DNA, the CDR3 is TGTGCCAGCAGGGTGATAACCCCTCGAGACTATGGCTACACCTTC.